This T cell receptor beta chain comes out of a study of breast tumors, draining lymph nodes, adjacent tissues. Findings and limits, study-wide: Compared with lymph nodes, tumors were less diverse; compared with nontumor tissue, more. Tumor T cell lymph node origin was a supported hypothesis, not proven. Findings are consistent with lymph node origin and intratumoral expansion of most tumor T cells.

TCRdb redid the calling of the multiplex PCR reads with MiXCR, one entry per CDR3 protein. The sample includes about 35,000 distinct CDR3 sequences, 36% of them seen just once. The CDR3 has 18 amino acids. The junction had 19 bases not matched to a gene; V was cut back by 4 bases and J by 5 bases. Germline V gene sequence: CDR1 MNHEY, CDR2 SVGEGT. There are a few counts of this clonotype. Antigen unknown. A much bigger clone sits one base away, suggesting this may be a read error. The sequence derives from a female donor with breast cancer. Some clones in this sample may be carry-over from other donors' samples. Source material: breast tumor tissue. The chain employs TRBV6-2 or TRBV6-3 and TRBJ2-5; 7 nucleotides line up with TRBD2. The CDR3 protein is CASSWRVASGCSRETQYF. The CDR3 nucleotides read TGTGCCAGCAGTTGGAGGGTGGCTAGCGGATGTAGTCGGGAGACCCAGTACTTC.